This TCR beta chain was sequenced during a study of blood T cell repertoires in COVID-19 (dated by TCRdb to the early 2020s). Looking at the study overall: Samples from collaborators originated in the United States, Italy and Spain and spanned both the acute and convalescent phases of COVID-19. The samples were drawn from two sources: the first 160 participants of the ongoing ImmuneRACE study, and 1,000 to 1,500 subjects contributed by 6 global collaborators. The repertoires were made available in a free public database intended to serve as a resource for research on the immune response to SARS-CoV-2. The prospective study material was composed of cDNA or gDNA derived from T cells, B-cell-depleted T cells, or PBMCs. Deeply sampled blood TCRbeta repertoires from subjects exposed to, actively infected with, or recovered from COVID-19 were included in the dataset. Where available, HLA class I and class II types were taken from metadata supplied by the sample provider and were not determined by assay-based typing. Nearly every sample came with metadata listing a de-identified subject ID, COVID-19 status, age in years and sex. Study-wide findings and limitations: How much clinical and demographic metadata was included differed by source and by participant, and the metadata was provided uncurated.

The junction shows trimming of 3 bases on V and 6 bases on J, and the gene matches do not reach 1 base of it. CDR1 and CDR2 were assigned from the germline V gene as SGHVS and FNYEAQ. Counted from cysteine to phenylalanine, this CDR3 has 13 amino acids. Just the 39-base CDR3 DNA is kept, in frame starting at base 1. The immunoSEQ Assay, a bias-controlled multiplex PCR, was used to amplify TCRbeta CDR3 regions from genomic DNA. The original pipeline was this. The number of nucleated cells in each sample was estimated by amplification of reference gene primers within the assay. Sequence reads were collapsed and filtered to measure the absolute abundance of every unique TCRbeta CDR3 rearrangement. Productive Simpson clonality was computed per sample as the square root of Simpson's diversity index over productive rearrangements. TCRdb took over this immuneACCESS table, retaining in-frame rearrangements with V and J assigned. Such tables are incomplete; in checked studies, under half of the missing clones stem from an unresolved V gene, and the remainder is unexplained. V, J and clone size are those of that table, while D and trimming were read from the DNA. The sample table shows about 160,000 clones, and about 86% are seen once. Around 3.5% of the sample is in the top ten clones.

Whole blood was collected in K2EDTA tubes by collaborating institutions according to the institutions' own protocols. For TCRbeta analysis, collaborators shipped samples as frozen whole blood, isolated PBMCs, or DNA extracted from either of those sample types. This clone was observed once. What this receptor recognizes is not known. Nothing much larger sits one base from this clone, and base qualities are not available. The sequence was collected from a man between 65 and 79 years old with acute or convalescent COVID-19. Recombination joined TRBV7-6 with TRBJ1-3; 8 bases in the junction line up with TRBD1. The sample taken for sequencing was peripheral blood. The CDR3 protein is CASSLDRVNTIYF. The nucleotide sequence reads as follows: TGTGCCAGCAGCTTGGACAGGGTAAACACCATATATTTT. Extended through the reference TRBV7-6 and TRBJ1-3 proteins, this CDR3 yields the full variable domain: GAGVSQSPRYKVTKRGQDVALRCDPISGHVSLYWYRQALGQGPEFLTYFNYEAQQDKSGLPNDRFSAERPEGSISTLTIQRTEQRDSAMYRCASSLDRVNTIYFGEGSWLTVV.